This T cell receptor beta chain appears in the sequencing data of a study of T-cell reconstitution after alpha-beta-depleted transplantation in children. The sample holds many counts of this clonotype. V lost 2 bases and J 1 base, leaving 6 bases between the germline ends. The CDR3 covers 14 residues. Preparing the TCRbeta library involved the use of unique molecular identifiers. One entry per CDR3 protein results from TCRdb running MiXCR on the PCR reads. The sample yields fewer than 200,000 distinct CDR3 sequences, roughly 6.8% seen once. Sequenced material: PBMCs from the stem cell graft donor, taken from the stem cell graft. The chain combines TRBV12-3 or TRBV12-4 with TRBJ1-5; D might be TRBD1 (5 bases). The TCR originated in a human donor who donated a stem cell graft to a child with Wiskott-Aldrich syndrome. CDR3 sequence: CASSLRGSNQPQHF. In DNA form, the CDR3 reads TGTGCCAGCAGTTTAAGGGGCAGCAATCAGCCCCAGCATTTT.